This T cell receptor (beta chain) was identified during a study of CD8+ T cells in alopecia areata. Treatment noted: oral pan-JAK inhibitor, 5-10 mg twice daily. Sorting of CD4+ and CD8+ T cells was performed on PBMCs. This CDR3 is 13 amino acids long. The V gene's germline CDR1 is SQVTM and CDR2 ANQGSEA. Trimming cost V 5 bases and J 0 bases; bases outside gene matches: 3. RNA was extracted and reverse transcribed into cDNA as the sequencing template. The data were produced by immunoSEQ multiplex PCR, yet TCRdb's version contains in-frame clones alone and is incomplete. The table has about 90,000 clones, roughly 47% seen once.

This chain uses TRBV29-1 with TRBJ2-7; 8 bases are a match to TRBD1. Sequenced here: CD8+ T cells sorted from blood, sampled at week 24, from a patient treated with tofacitinib. The TCR was taken from a human donor with alopecia areata. CDR3 bases: TGCAGCGTTACCACAGGGGGCTCCTACGAGCAGTACTTC. Its protein product is CSVTTGGSYEQYF.